This T cell receptor (beta chain) is from a study of early T cells in non-severe SARS-CoV-2 infection. Study-wide context: Sequencing of unsorted whole blood was done on bulk RNA, leaving chains unpaired.

This clonotype came up many times. No antigen is known for it. General study results and limits: Anti-spike CD8 responses were favored by VDJdb matching, which missed private and CD4 specificities.

Germline V CDR1 and CDR2: KGHSH, LQKENI. V dropped 6 bases and J dropped 0 bases, with 11 bases sitting between them. The CDR3 spans 15 residues. Attachment of unique molecular identifiers was made to individual cDNA molecules. TCRdb re-called the 5' RACE reads with MiXCR, one entry per CDR3 protein. The data hold approximately 83,000 distinct CDR3 sequences, with 13% to 15% observed a single time. The chain combines TRBV18 with TRBJ1-4, with no clear D. The clonotype comes from an adult who was a healthcare worker with PCR-confirmed SARS-CoV-2 infection or an uninfected control (not recorded which). What was sequenced was whole blood. The CDR3 protein is CASSQDGATNEKLFF. CDR3 coding DNA: TGTGCCAGCTCCCAAGACGGGGCAACTAATGAAAAACTGTTTTTT.